This T cell receptor beta chain appears in the sequencing data of a study of blood T cell repertoires in COVID-19. In the study's own analysis: Using reference gene primer amplification, nucleated cell counts were estimated. The data were produced by immunoSEQ multiplex PCR, yet TCRdb's version contains in-frame clones alone and is incomplete. The V and J calls and clone size come from that table; D and trimming were worked out from the DNA. The table lists around 300,000 clones, approximately 89% of them singletons. With regard to this clone: The junction differs from germline at one of its ends, possibly a read error.

The CDR3 contains 15 residues. Germline assignment: CDR1 MNHEY and CDR2 SVGAGI. This clonotype was obtained from a woman aged 25 to 39 who had recovered from COVID-19. The sequencing sample was made of PBMCs or T cells enriched from blood (not recorded which). The chain carries TRBV6-5 and TRBJ2-7; D gene uncertain. The CDR3 loop reads CASRYSPATSYEQYF. The DNA for the CDR3 is TGTGCCAGCAGGTACTCCCCAGCGACGTCCTACGAGCAGTACTTC.